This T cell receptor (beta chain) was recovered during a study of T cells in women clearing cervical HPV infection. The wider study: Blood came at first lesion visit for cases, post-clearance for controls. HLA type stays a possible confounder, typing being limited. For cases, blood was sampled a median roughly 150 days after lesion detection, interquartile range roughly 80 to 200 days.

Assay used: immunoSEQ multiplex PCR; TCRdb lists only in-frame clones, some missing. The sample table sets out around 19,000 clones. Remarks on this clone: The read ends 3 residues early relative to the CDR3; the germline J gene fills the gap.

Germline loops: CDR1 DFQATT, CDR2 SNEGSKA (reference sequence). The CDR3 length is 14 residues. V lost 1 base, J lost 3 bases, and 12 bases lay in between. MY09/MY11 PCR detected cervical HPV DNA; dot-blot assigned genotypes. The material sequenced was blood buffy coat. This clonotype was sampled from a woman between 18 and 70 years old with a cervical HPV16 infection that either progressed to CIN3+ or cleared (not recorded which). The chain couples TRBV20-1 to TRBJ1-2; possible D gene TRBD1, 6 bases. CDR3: CSARVSRGDYGYTF. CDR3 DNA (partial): TGCAGTGCTAGAGTTTCCAGGGGAGACTATGGC.